This TCR beta chain was sequenced in a study of cytomegalovirus exposure and HLA in healthy donors. Per germline, CDR1 PRHDT and CDR2 FYEKMQ (reference sequence). This CDR3 comprises 16 residues. With V trimmed by 5 bases and J by 0 bases, 6 bases remained unmatched. Researchers ran the PCR with 60 Vbeta and 13 Jbeta primers. TCRdb keeps only in-frame clones here, not all; method: immunoSEQ multiplex PCR. The sample lists some 94,000 clones, about 77% seen once, with around 3.4% in the top ten. The rearrangement joins TRBV13 to TRBJ2-1, with TRBD2 matching over 8 bases. The specimen sequenced was PBMCs. This receptor was taken from a man aged 35 to 55 in good health and CMV-seronegative. CDR3 coding DNA: TGTGCCAGCAGCCTACGGGGGGGAGGCTCCTACAATGAGCAGTTCTTC. Protein sequence: CASSLRGGGSYNEQFF.